These 27 T cell receptor beta chains originate from one sample sequenced in a study of graft-versus-host responses after intestinal transplantation. These receptors have no identified antigens. Generated by immunoSEQ multiplex PCR, the TCRdb table keeps only in-frame clones and is missing some. This table has 80,000 to 95,000 clones, about 89% appearing once. The source was unstimulated CD8+ T cells sorted from spleen or lymph node cells, collected before intestinal transplant. These receptors all stem from a human donor who received an intestinal transplant.

The chain couples TRBV10-2 to TRBJ2-7, with D tentatively TRBD1 (6 bases). Germline V lookup: CDR1 WSHSY, CDR2 SAAADI. The CDR3 has 15 amino acids. Trimming removed 0 bases from V and 3 bases from J, with 12 bases in between. The CDR3 DNA reads as TGCGCCAGCAGTGAGTCCGGGACATTTAGCTACGAGCAGTACTTC. This codes for CASSESGTFSYEQYF.

The chain has TRBV7-2 and TRBJ2-5; possible D gene TRBD2, 7 bases. This CDR3 contains 14 residues. From germline, CDR1 is SGHTA and CDR2 FQGNSA. V gave up 4 bases and J gave up 4 bases, with 13 bases separating them. CDR3 amino acids: CASSSPAGAETQYF. CDR3 coding DNA: TGTGCCAGCAGCTCCCCCGCGGGGGCAGAGACCCAGTACTTC.

The chain recombines TRBV13 with TRBJ1-2; D not resolved. Germline V CDR1 and CDR2: PRHDT, FYEKMQ (reference sequence). V lost 5 bases to trimming and J lost 3 bases, with 7 bases between them. The CDR3 sequence is 12 residues long. The CDR3 DNA reads TGTGCCAGCAGCGACGGGCACTATGGCTACACCTTC. It yields the protein CASSDGHYGYTF.

This rearrangement joins TRBV7-3 to TRBJ1-2, with TRBD1 identical over 8 bases. V lost 10 bases and J lost 3; bases outside the gene matches: 4. Germline V CDR1 and CDR2: SGHTA, FQGTGA. This CDR3 has 12 amino acids. CDR3 sequence: CATYRGYYGYTF. DNA of the CDR3: TGTGCCACCTACAGGGGGTACTATGGCTACACCTTC.

The chain combines TRBV19 with TRBJ2-7; TRBD2 matches at 8 bases. Unmatched junction bases numbered 1, after V lost 3 bases and J lost 3 bases. This CDR3 has 13 residues. Germline V gene lookup returns CDR1 LNHDA and CDR2 SQIVND (reference sequence). CDR3 region: CASSMAGGYEQYF. The CDR3 bases are TGTGCCAGTAGTATGGCGGGGGGCTACGAGCAGTACTTC. The full variable domain, with the rest looked up from reference TRBV19 and TRBJ2-7, is DGGITQSPKYLFRKEGQNVTLSCEQNLNHDAMYWYRQDPGQGLRLIYYSQIVNDFQKGDIAEGYSVSREKKESFPLTVTSAQKNPTAFYLCASSMAGGYEQYFGPGTRLTVT.

The chain is built from TRBV28 and TRBJ1-6, with TRBD1 matching 7 bases. The CDR3 is made up of 19 amino acids. Germline V gene lookup returns CDR1 MDHEN and CDR2 SYDVKM. V gave up 4 bases and J gave up 0 bases; unmatched junction bases: 12. This CDR3 is CASSWHGQVPSSYNSPLHF. Here the CDR3 DNA reads TGTGCCAGCAGTTGGCACGGACAGGTACCCAGCTCCTATAATTCACCCCTCCACTTT.

The chain employs TRBV5-1 and TRBJ1-1; D may be TRBD1 (5 bases). The CDR3 extends over 14 amino acids. Germline V gene data show CDR1 as SGHRS and CDR2 as YFSETQ. With 4 bases removed from V and 8 bases from J, the gap between germline ends came to 18 bases. The CDR3 protein is CASSGPGTPLEAFF. In nucleotides, the CDR3 is TGCGCCAGCAGCGGCCCCGGGACTCCCTTGGAAGCTTTCTTT.

The chain carries TRBV11-2 and TRBJ1-2; 9 bases align to TRBD1. With V trimmed by 3 bases and J by 1 base, 12 bases remained unmatched. The CDR3 length is 18 residues. Germline V gene sequence: CDR1 SGHAT, CDR2 FQNNGV. In nucleotides, the CDR3 is TGTGCCAGCAGCTTGGGACAGGGTCTCAGAGTTCTTAACTATGGCTACACCTTC. Translating gives CASSLGQGLRVLNYGYTF.

The chain links TRBV5-5 to TRBJ2-5; 8 positions agree with TRBD2. This CDR3 has 17 amino acids. Germline-derived CDR1 and CDR2 are SGHKS and YYEKEE (reference sequence). Trimming removed 1 base from V and 2 bases from J; junction bases left unmatched: 10. The CDR3 protein is CASSLSRWAGGQETQYF. CDR3 nucleotide sequence: TGTGCCAGCAGCTTGAGCCGATGGGCGGGAGGACAAGAGACCCAGTACTTC.

V is TRBV19 and J is TRBJ2-5; no firm D call. The CDR3 length is 12 residues. CDR1 is LNHDA, CDR2 SQIVND, per germline (reference sequence). The germline V and J ends were trimmed by 9 bases and 5 bases, with 13 bases remaining between them. The CDR3 DNA sequence: TGTGCCAGCCTCCTTCCTCCGGAGACCCAGTACTTC. Translated: CASLLPPETQYF.

CDR3 bases: TGCAGCGTTACGGGGACTAGCGGGAGGACCCACAATGAGCAGTTCTTC. Amino acids: CSVTGTSGRTHNEQFF. V usage is TRBV29-1 and J usage is TRBJ2-1; the match to TRBD2 covers 15 bases. This CDR3 is 16 amino acids long. Unmatched junction bases numbered 7, after V lost 5 bases and J lost 5 bases. The germline V gene has CDR1 SQVTM and CDR2 ANQGSEA.

The chain links TRBV28 to TRBJ2-7, with D possibly being TRBD1 (6 bases). Trimming removed 2 bases from V and 7 bases from J, with 12 bases in between. CDR1 MDHEN and CDR2 SYDVKM come from the germline V gene. CDR3 length equals 13 residues. This CDR3 reads CASSLVWGREQYF. In nucleotides, the CDR3 is TGTGCCAGCAGTTTAGTCTGGGGGCGGGAGCAGTACTTC.

The J gene is TRBJ1-1, the V gene TRBV28, with D perhaps matching TRBD1 (5 bases). Germline CDR1 is MDHEN and CDR2 is SYDVKM. The CDR3 length is 13 residues. V lost 3 bases and J lost 3, with 8 bases in between. DNA for the CDR3: TGTGCCAGCAGTTTGGGCAGGGACACTGAAGCTTTCTTT. Translation: CASSLGRDTEAFF. Drawing the rest from reference TRBV28 and TRBJ1-1, the complete variable domain is DVKVTQSSRYLVKRTGEKVFLECVQDMDHENMFWYRQDPGLGLRLIYFSYDVKMKEKGDIPEGYSVSREKKERFSLILESASTNQTSMYLCASSLGRDTEAFFGQGTRLTVV.

This clone appeared a single time. The chain is built from TRBV5-1 and TRBJ1-1, with a tentative D call TRBD1 (5 bases). This CDR3 spans 12 amino acids. Germline lookup yields CDR1 SGHRS and CDR2 YFSETQ. Trimming removed 2 bases at V and 8 bases at J, with 10 bases between. CDR3 amino acids: CASSLMGPEAFF. The CDR3 DNA follows: TGCGCCAGCAGCTTAATGGGGCCCGAAGCTTTCTTT.

CDR3 sequence reads: CASSPTDANTEAFF. CDR3 nucleotides: TGTGCCAGCAGCCCGACAGACGCGAACACTGAAGCTTTCTTT. This chain joins TRBV7-9 and TRBJ1-1; D is possibly TRBD1 (5 bases). Germline CDR1 and CDR2: SEHNR and FQNEAQ (reference sequence). CDR3 length equals 14 residues. With 5 bases removed from V and 1 base from J, the gap between germline ends came to 11 bases.

CDR3 bases: TGTGCCACCAGCAGAGACCCGGGGAGTTTAGAAAAACTGTTTTTT. This gives the protein CATSRDPGSLEKLFF. J is TRBJ1-4 and V is TRBV15; no firm D call. The V gene lost 0 bases and the J gene lost 8 bases, with 13 bases spanning the gap. This CDR3 spans 15 amino acids. CDR1 is LNHNV, CDR2 YYDKDF, per germline (reference sequence). The variable domain in full, with the rest retrieved from reference TRBV15 and TRBJ1-4, is DAMVIQNPRYQVTQFGKPVTLSCSQTLNHNVMYWYQQKSSQAPKLLFHYYDKDFNNEADTPDNFQSRRPNTSFCFLDIRSPGLGDTAMYLCATSRDPGSLEKLFFGSGTQLSVL.

The chain carries TRBV19 and TRBJ2-7; D is ambiguous. The V gene's germline CDR1 is LNHDA and CDR2 SQIVND (reference sequence). The CDR3 length is 14 residues. Trimming shortened V by 1 base and J by 2 bases, and 9 bases separated the two germline ends. The DNA of the CDR3 is TGTGCCAGTAGTATAGCAGGAGTCCCCTACGAGCAGTACTTC. Protein: CASSIAGVPYEQYF. Variable domain in full (rest from reference TRBV19 and TRBJ2-7): DGGITQSPKYLFRKEGQNVTLSCEQNLNHDAMYWYRQDPGQGLRLIYYSQIVNDFQKGDIAEGYSVSREKKESFPLTVTSAQKNPTAFYLCASSIAGVPYEQYFGPGTRLTVT.

The chain combines TRBV13 with TRBJ2-4, with D perhaps TRBD2 (6 bases). The V end lost 1 base, the J end lost 8 bases, and 21 bases lay between the germline ends. CDR1 is PRHDT, CDR2 FYEKMQ, per germline (reference sequence). The CDR3 extends over 17 amino acids. In nucleotides, the CDR3 is TGTGCCAGCAGCTTAGATGGCGGGGCTCGTCTTCGGGACATTCAGTACTTC. It is translated as CASSLDGGARLRDIQYF.

V and J are TRBV7-3 and TRBJ2-5; D might be TRBD2 (6 bases). Trimming took 5 bases from V and 0 from J, leaving 13 bases between them. This CDR3 region has 15 residues. Germline-derived CDR1 and CDR2 are SGHTA and FQGTGA. The DNA for the CDR3 is TGTGCCAGCAGCAGGACGGGACTGGACCAAGAGACCCAGTACTTC. This gives the protein CASSRTGLDQETQYF.

The chain links TRBV4-2 to TRBJ2-7, with D possibly TRBD1 on 5 matching bases. The CDR3 runs 15 residues. Germline CDR1 reads LGHNA; CDR2 reads YNFKEQ. Deletions cut 0 bases from V and 0 bases from J, with 9 bases between. CDR3 region: CASSQEPQASYEQYF. As DNA, the CDR3 is TGTGCCAGCAGCCAAGAACCACAGGCCTCCTACGAGCAGTACTTC.

This rearrangement joins TRBV9 to TRBJ2-1, with 14 bases aligning to TRBD2. The CDR3 has 15 amino acids. The V segment lost 2 bases and the J segment 8 bases; nucleotides outside the gene matches: 3. Germline CDR1 and CDR2: SGDLS and YYNGEE. The CDR3, as DNA: TGTGCCAGCAGCGTGACTAGCGGGGGGGCCGATGAGCAGTTCTTC. As protein: CASSVTSGGADEQFF.

This sequence joins TRBV7-9 and TRBJ2-3, with 7 bases lining up with TRBD2. This CDR3 has 16 amino acids. V lost 3 bases, J lost 0 bases, and 6 bases stayed unmatched. From germline, CDR1 is SEHNR and CDR2 FQNEAQ (reference sequence). The CDR3 sequence is CASSFWEGSSTDTQYF. As DNA, the CDR3 is TGTGCCAGCAGCTTCTGGGAGGGCTCCAGCACAGATACGCAGTATTTT.

The J gene is TRBJ2-7, the V gene TRBV6-5; unclear D gene. This CDR3 contains 13 residues. The germline CDR1 and CDR2 sequences are MNHEY and SVGAGI. Trimming cost V 6 bases and J 6 bases, with 15 bases left between them. The CDR3 spells CASRPLARREQYF. DNA of the CDR3: TGTGCCAGCAGGCCCCTCGCCCGGCGCGAGCAGTACTTC.

This chain joins TRBV15 and TRBJ1-2; 7 positions match TRBD1. Germline trimming cut 7 bases from V and 8 bases from J; bases unmatched to any gene: 16. The CDR3 runs 15 residues. Per the germline V gene, CDR1 is LNHNV and CDR2 is YYDKDF (reference sequence). The CDR3 region has the DNA TGTGCCACCATGAATCTGGGACAGACCTTTGACGGCTACACCTTC. Translated, it gives CATMNLGQTFDGYTF.

The V and J genes are TRBV27 and TRBJ2-1; TRBD1 aligns across 7 bases. The CDR3 sequence is 14 residues long. CDR1 and CDR2 (germline): MNHEY, SMNVEV (reference sequence). The J segment lost 6 bases and the V segment lost 3 bases, leaving 5 bases of the junction unmatched. The CDR3 sequence is CASSLVHRGNEQFF. Written as DNA, the CDR3 is TGTGCCAGCAGTTTGGTACACAGGGGCAATGAGCAGTTCTTC.

The chain recombines TRBV2 with TRBJ1-5; possible D gene TRBD1, 5 bases. V shed 9 bases and J shed 4 bases, with 34 bases lying between them. Germline CDR1 is SNHLY and CDR2 is FYNNEI. The CDR3 has 20 residues. The CDR3 region is CASWGSPQRTDFWANQPQHF. As DNA, the CDR3 is TGTGCCAGTTGGGGGTCCCCCCAAAGGACGGATTTCTGGGCGAATCAGCCCCAGCATTTT.

The J gene is TRBJ2-3, the V gene TRBV13; 14 nucleotides align to TRBD2. V gave up 4 bases and J gave up 6 bases; unmatched junction bases: 6. Germline V lookup: CDR1 PRHDT, CDR2 FYEKMQ (reference sequence). This CDR3 has 16 amino acids. The CDR3 protein is CASSSGLAGVRDTQYF. In DNA, the CDR3 is TGTGCCAGCAGCTCGGGACTAGCGGGAGTCAGGGATACGCAGTATTTT.